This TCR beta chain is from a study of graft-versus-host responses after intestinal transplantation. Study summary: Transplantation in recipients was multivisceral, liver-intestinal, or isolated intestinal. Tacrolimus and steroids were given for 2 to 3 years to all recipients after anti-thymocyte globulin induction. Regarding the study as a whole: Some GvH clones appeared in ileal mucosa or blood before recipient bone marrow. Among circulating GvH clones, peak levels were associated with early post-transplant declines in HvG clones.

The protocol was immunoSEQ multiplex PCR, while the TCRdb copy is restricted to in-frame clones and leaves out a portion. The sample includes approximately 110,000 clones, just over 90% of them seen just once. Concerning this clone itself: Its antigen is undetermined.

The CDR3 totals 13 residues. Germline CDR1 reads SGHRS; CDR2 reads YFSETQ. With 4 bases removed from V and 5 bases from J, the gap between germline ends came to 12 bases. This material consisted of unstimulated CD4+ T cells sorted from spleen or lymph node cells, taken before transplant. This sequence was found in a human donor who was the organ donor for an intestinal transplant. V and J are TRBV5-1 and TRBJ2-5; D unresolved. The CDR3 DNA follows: TGCGCCAGCAGCCTTAACGCGTGGGAGACCCAGTACTTC. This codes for CASSLNAWETQYF.